What follows are 17 T cell receptor beta chains derived from one specimen sequenced in a study of blood T cell repertoires in COVID-19. TCRdb's copy holds only in-frame clones and misses some; the assay was immunoSEQ multiplex PCR. The data contain 200,000 to 300,000 clones, over 70% of them singletons. The material sequenced was peripheral blood. The receptor source for this set is a man aged 40-55 years with acute or convalescent COVID-19.

The chain is built from TRBV6-6 and TRBJ2-3, with TRBD2 matching 7 bases. The germline CDR1 and CDR2 sequences are MNHNY and SVGAGI (reference sequence). V lost 3 bases, J lost 4 bases, and 10 bases stayed unmatched. The CDR3 is 16 amino acids. The chain's CDR3 is CASSYGPGGISDTQYF. DNA for the CDR3: TGTGCCAGCAGTTATGGGCCGGGGGGAATTTCAGATACGCAGTATTTT.

The chain is built from TRBV19 and TRBJ1-2; 9 bases fit TRBD1. Germline CDR1 reads LNHDA; CDR2 reads SQIVND (reference sequence). With 7 bases clipped from V and 6 bases from J, the junction kept 12 bases outside the gene matches. The CDR3 length is 15 residues. The CDR3 DNA reads as TGTGCCAGTAAAAGGAGGGACAGGGAGAAGGATGGCTACACCTTC. Translation gives CASKRRDREKDGYTF.

In DNA form, the CDR3 reads TGTGCCTCCTCGGCAGGGGGAACGGGCACTGAAGCTTTCTTT. Amino acid sequence: CASSAGGTGTEAFF. This chain joins TRBV10-3 and TRBJ1-1; 7 bases align to TRBD1. Germline CDR1 reads ENHRY; CDR2 reads SYGVKD. This CDR3 is built from 14 residues. Losses at the gene ends were 11 bases for V and 4 bases for J; bases not matched to a gene: 13.

This chain uses TRBV19 with TRBJ1-1; TRBD1 is a possible D gene (5 bases). Trimming took off 3 bases at V and 0 bases at J, with 11 bases between the two ends. Germline CDR1 is LNHDA and CDR2 is SQIVND (reference sequence). The CDR3 runs 15 residues. The CDR3 sequence is CASSITPGMNTEAFF. CDR3 nucleotides: TGTGCCAGTAGTATCACACCAGGGATGAACACTGAAGCTTTCTTT.

The rearrangement joins TRBV27 to TRBJ1-2; the match to TRBD1 covers 7 bases. In germline, CDR1 is MNHEY, CDR2 SMNVEV (reference sequence). The CDR3 runs 16 residues. After removal of 5 bases from V and 6 bases from J, the junction contained 15 bases not matched to a gene. In DNA form, the CDR3 reads TGTGCCAGCAGTAGACCCGGGGGAAGGGGGCTGAATGGCTACACCTTC. This sequence encodes CASSRPGGRGLNGYTF.

The chain is built from TRBV4-1 and TRBJ1-3; tentative D call: TRBD1 (6 bases). The V and J ends lost 2 bases and 0 bases respectively, with 17 bases between them. This CDR3 comprises 18 residues. Germline CDR1 is MGHRA and CDR2 is YSYEKL. The CDR3 here is CASSQSRRGISSGNTIYF. Here the CDR3 DNA reads TGCGCCAGCAGCCAATCCAGAAGGGGGATAAGCTCTGGAAACACCATATATTTT.

The V gene is TRBV5-1, the J gene TRBJ1-4; tentative D call: TRBD1 (5 bases). Germline lookup yields CDR1 SGHRS and CDR2 YFSETQ. The CDR3 sequence is 17 residues long. Trimming took 2 bases from V and 0 from J, leaving 14 bases between them. CDR3 in amino acids: CASSFGRALATNEKLFF. The CDR3 DNA sequence: TGCGCCAGCAGCTTTGGCAGGGCCCTTGCAACTAATGAAAAACTGTTTTTT.

The chain recombines TRBV10-3 with TRBJ2-4, with TRBD1 matching over 8 bases. CDR3 length: 15 amino acids. Germline CDR1 reads ENHRY; CDR2 reads SYGVKD. Trimming took 3 bases from V and 9 from J; bases not matched to a gene: 10. In DNA form, the CDR3 reads TGTGCCATCAGTGATAAGGGACAGGTTATGGGCATTCAGTACTTC. Protein product: CAISDKGQVMGIQYF.

The V gene is TRBV19, the J gene TRBJ1-1; 7 positions match TRBD1. The CDR3 sequence is 15 residues long. The ends lost 5 bases at V and 3 bases at J; junction bases unmatched: 9. CDR1 and CDR2 (germline): LNHDA, SQIVND (reference sequence). CDR3 sequence: CASSLQGMGDTEAFF. CDR3 in DNA: TGTGCCAGTAGTTTACAGGGGATGGGGGACACTGAAGCTTTCTTT.

This chain connects TRBV7-8 to TRBJ1-1, with 10 bases identical to TRBD1. Trimming cost V 3 bases and J 5 bases; bases outside gene matches: 3. Germline-derived CDR1 and CDR2 are SGHVS and FQNEAQ. The CDR3 loop spans 14 amino acids. CDR3 sequence (DNA): TGTGCCAGCAGCTTTCGGACAGGGGGGACTGAAGCTTTCTTT. Translation gives CASSFRTGGTEAFF.

The chain couples TRBV20-1 to TRBJ1-2; 7 bases are a match to TRBD1. After removal of 3 bases from V and 8 bases from J, the junction contained 9 bases not matched to a gene. CDR3 size: 13 residues. Germline lookup yields CDR1 DFQATT and CDR2 SNEGSKA (reference sequence). DNA of the CDR3: TGCAGTGCTAGTACTAGGGGGCTAGAGGGCTACACCTTC. Translating it yields CSASTRGLEGYTF.

The rearrangement uses TRBV7-2 and TRBJ2-7; the match to TRBD2 covers 9 bases. Losses at the gene ends were 2 bases for V and 12 bases for J; bases not matched to a gene: 11. Germline CDR1 is SGHTA and CDR2 is FQGNSA. The CDR3 is 14 amino acids. CDR3 sequence reads: CASSLMTSGPGVYF. In DNA, the CDR3 is TGTGCCAGCAGCTTAATGACTAGCGGCCCGGGGGTGTACTTC.

V gene TRBV28 combines with J gene TRBJ2-4, with 7 bases aligning to TRBD1. There are 14 residues in the CDR3. CDR1 MDHEN and CDR2 SYDVKM come from the germline V gene. V shed 4 bases and J 8 bases; nucleotides not matched to a gene: 8. As DNA, the CDR3 is TGTGCCAGCAGTTCCCATGACAGGGTGTACATTCAGTACTTC. This sequence encodes CASSSHDRVYIQYF.

The V gene is TRBV6-6, the J gene TRBJ1-1, with 8 bases fitting TRBD1. V dropped 6 bases and J dropped 3; count of bases not matched to a gene: 12. The CDR3 consists of 16 residues. The germline V gene has CDR1 MNHNY and CDR2 SVGAGI (reference sequence). In DNA form, the CDR3 reads TGTGCCAGCAGCCCGGTCGGACAGGGCGGGCACACTGAAGCTTTCTTT. This encodes CASSPVGQGGHTEAFF.

This clone was found once. CDR3 nucleotide sequence: TGTGCCAGCAGCTCACAGGGTACAAACTCCTACGAGCAGTACTTC. Protein sequence: CASSSQGTNSYEQYF. The chain couples TRBV5-5 to TRBJ2-7, with D tentatively TRBD1 (6 bases). Germline CDR1 reads SGHKS; CDR2 reads YYEKEE (reference sequence). Trimming removed 3 bases at V and 0 bases at J, with 13 bases between. CDR3 length equals 15 residues.

The V gene is TRBV27, the J gene TRBJ2-2, with D perhaps TRBD1 (8 bases). The CDR3 extends over 16 amino acids. Germline V CDR1 and CDR2: MNHEY, SMNVEV (reference sequence). V lost 5 bases to trimming and J lost 6 bases, with 19 bases between them. CDR3 loop: CASSPYRGRGPGELFF. The CDR3 coding sequence is TGTGCCAGCAGTCCATACAGGGGGAGGGGTCCCGGGGAGCTGTTTTTT.

The V and J genes are TRBV5-1 and TRBJ1-5; a possible D gene is TRBD1 (5 bases). The V end lost 1 base, the J end lost 2 bases, and 7 bases lay between the germline ends. Germline CDR1 is SGHRS and CDR2 is YFSETQ. The CDR3 is 14 residues long. The DNA for the CDR3 is TGCGCCAGCAGCTTGTTAGGGGGCAATCAGCCCCAGCATTTT. It is translated as CASSLLGGNQPQHF.